This TCR beta chain was recorded in a study of T cell responses to AZD1222 COVID-19 vaccine. Germline V gene sequence: CDR1 MNHNY, CDR2 SVGAGI (reference sequence). The V and J ends lost 5 bases and 0 bases respectively, with 13 bases between them. The CDR3 sequence is 16 residues long. Produced via immunoSEQ multiplex PCR; TCRdb's table is partial and in-frame only. The sample has 150,000 or so clones, over 90% seen once. The receptor's source is an adult in good health. The V call is TRBV6-6, the J call TRBJ2-2; perhaps TRBD2 as D (5 bases). The specimen comprised peripheral blood, sampled on day 0 of AZD1222 vaccination. The CDR3 protein is CASSPTGESNTGELFF. In nucleotides, the CDR3 is TGTGCCAGCAGTCCTACTGGGGAGTCGAACACCGGGGAGCTGTTTTTT.